The rows below give T cell receptor beta chains drawn from one sample of a study of beta chain features in type 1 diabetes. Some clones are missing from TCRdb's copy, which holds only in-frame ones; the method was immunoSEQ multiplex PCR. The sample lists under 250,000 clones; around an eighth were seen once. Sequenced sample: naive CD4+ T cells from blood. These TCRs come from a woman in her thirties or forties in good health. The CDR3 runs from the conserved cysteine through the conserved F or W. D genes are given only for firm matches. Only part of the rows carry a size: once, few, many, or a class if the clone is expanded.

CDR3aa	CDR3nt	abundance	v_gene	j_gene	d_gene
CASSEGTGGNTIYF	TGTGCCAGCAGCGAAGGGACAGGTGGAAACACCATATATTTT	-	TRBV2	TRBJ1-3	TRBD1
CASSLRVAGGNEQFF	TGTGCCAGCAGCTTAAGAGTAGCGGGGGGAAATGAGCAGTTCTTC	-	TRBV7-2	TRBJ2-1	TRBD2
CASSAGQGIEQYF	TGTGCCAGCAGTGCGGGACAGGGAATCGAGCAGTACTTC	-	TRBV6-1	TRBJ2-7	TRBD1
CASKIQGLNYGYTF	TGTGCCAGTAAGATTCAGGGGTTAAACTATGGCTACACCTTC	few	TRBV19	TRBJ1-2	-
CASSLAGDIQYF	TGTGCCAGCAGTCTGGCGGGGGACATTCAGTACTTC	-	TRBV5-4	TRBJ2-4	TRBD2
CASSVPSGGADTQYF	TGTGCCAGCAGTGTTCCTAGCGGGGGTGCAGATACGCAGTATTTT	few	TRBV2	TRBJ2-3	TRBD2
CASSPGTSGGGTGELFF	TGCGCCAGCAGCCCAGGGACTAGCGGGGGAGGCACCGGGGAGCTGTTTTTT	few	TRBV5-1	TRBJ2-2	TRBD2
CASSTGGAGFGYTF	TGTGCCAGCAGCACCGGAGGGGCTGGGTTTGGCTACACCTTC	few	TRBV7-9	TRBJ1-2	-
CATSRDPDRSYNEQFF	TGTGCCACCAGCAGAGATCCAGACAGGTCCTACAATGAGCAGTTCTTC	few	TRBV15	TRBJ2-1	-
CASSFPGQGSANEQFF	TGCGCCAGCAGCTTCCCGGGACAGGGGTCGGCCAATGAGCAGTTCTTC	few	TRBV5-1	TRBJ2-1	TRBD1
CASSFPQSTDTQYF	TGTGCCAGCAGCTTCCCCCAAAGCACAGATACGCAGTATTTT	few	TRBV7-2	TRBJ2-3	-
CASSWVTGGNHPQHF	TGTGCCAGCAGTTGGGTGACAGGGGGTAATCACCCCCAGCATTTT	-	TRBV28	TRBJ1-5	TRBD1
CASSLAGVNTEAFF	TGTGCCAGCAGCTTAGCAGGGGTGAACACTGAAGCTTTCTTT	-	TRBV7-8	TRBJ1-1	-